One sample yielded the 24 T cell receptor beta chains listed below, sequenced in a study of blood T cells in healthy people across ages. PCR was performed a second time for about 7 to 12 cycles using a sample-barcoded 5' primer and a J-beta primer mix. TCRdb passed the 5' RACE reads through MiXCR, listing each CDR3 protein once. The table has 890,000 or so distinct CDR3 sequences, 55% to 65% seen once. Source material: blood. Source of these receptors: a man aged 30-40 years in good health.

This clonotype turned up a few times. The V call is TRBV7-9, the J call TRBJ1-2, with D unclear. Germline CDR1 and CDR2: SEHNR and FQNEAQ (reference sequence). This CDR3 contains 13 residues. The V end was cut by 5 bases, the J end by 4 bases, with 11 bases between. CDR3 sequence reads: CASSLGGIYGYTF. The DNA for the CDR3 is TGTGCCAGCAGCCTAGGAGGGATCTATGGCTACACCTTC.

In this sample, this clonotype turned up a few times. The V gene is TRBV29-1, the J gene TRBJ2-3, with TRBD1 matching over 7 bases. V gave up 8 bases and J gave up 2 bases; unmatched junction bases: 10. CDR1 is SQVTM and CDR2 is ANQGSEA in the germline V gene. This CDR3 contains 14 residues. CDR3 DNA sequence: TGCAGCACGAGAGAGGGGGCGGTCACAGATACGCAGTATTTT. Residues: CSTREGAVTDTQYF.

The chain combines TRBV15 with TRBJ2-6; D perhaps matches TRBD1 (6 bases). The length of the CDR3 is 16 residues. The V gene's germline CDR1 is LNHNV and CDR2 YYDKDF (reference sequence). V was trimmed by 8 bases and J by 0 bases, leaving 14 bases between them. The CDR3 DNA sequence: TGTGCCACCCTCCGTTGGGGGCCCTCTGGGGCCAACGTCCTGACTTTC. Encoded protein: CATLRWGPSGANVLTF.

The chain joins TRBV21-1 to TRBJ1-2. TRBV21-1 is described as a pseudogene. CDR3 length equals 18 residues. DNA of the CDR3: TGTGCCAGCAGCAATATTTTAACGGGGGACGGCGCTAACTATGGCTACACCTTC. Its translation is CASSNILTGDGANYGYTF.

The rearrangement joins TRBV5-5 to TRBJ1-2, with TRBD1 identical over 7 bases. There are 15 residues in the CDR3. Germline V gene lookup returns CDR1 SGHKS and CDR2 YYEKEE (reference sequence). V was pared by 4 bases and J by 4 bases, with 10 bases of the junction left unmatched. This CDR3 reads CASSPRDSSPYGYTF. The CDR3 bases are TGTGCCAGCAGCCCCCGGGACAGCAGTCCCTATGGCTACACCTTC.

The chain combines TRBV29-1 with TRBJ2-3, with 10 bases aligning to TRBD2. CDR1 is SQVTM, CDR2 ANQGSEA, per germline. The CDR3 has 15 residues. The V and J ends lost 7 bases and 2 bases, in that order; junction bases with no gene match: 9. In DNA, the CDR3 is TGCAGCGCAGGGCGCACTAGCGGGGACACAGATACGCAGTATTTT. It encodes CSAGRTSGDTDTQYF.

This clonotype was observed a single time. This rearrangement joins TRBV20-1 to TRBJ2-1; TRBD2 matches at 10 bases. In germline, CDR1 is DFQATT, CDR2 SNEGSKA (reference sequence). The J segment lost 0 bases and the V segment lost 5 bases, leaving 13 bases of the junction unmatched. This CDR3 contains 18 residues. The CDR3 loop is CSAQQGSGGAYSYNEQFF. The CDR3 DNA reads TGCAGTGCTCAGCAAGGGAGCGGGGGGGCCTACTCCTACAATGAGCAGTTCTTC.

Only one count was recorded for this clonotype. V gene TRBV20-1 combines with J gene TRBJ1-2, with unresolved D. CDR1 DFQATT and CDR2 SNEGSKA come from the germline V gene (reference sequence). This CDR3 contains 13 residues. With 4 bases removed from V and 0 bases from J, the gap between germline ends came to 9 bases. CDR3 coding DNA: TGCAGTGCTATCCCGGCCTCTAACTATGGCTACACCTTC. Amino acid sequence: CSAIPASNYGYTF.

The V gene is TRBV7-2, the J gene TRBJ1-2; 7 nucleotides match TRBD1. CDR1 is SGHTA and CDR2 is FQGNSA in the germline V gene. The CDR3 is 13 residues long. Trimming cost V 8 bases and J 8 bases; bases outside gene matches: 11. The CDR3 here is CASATGRNGGYTF. The CDR3 region has the DNA TGTGCCAGCGCGACAGGGAGAAACGGAGGCTACACCTTC.

This chain uses TRBV20-1 with TRBJ2-1; TRBD2 matches 7 bases. Germline loops: CDR1 DFQATT, CDR2 SNEGSKA (reference sequence). Trimming removed 5 bases from V and 7 bases from J; junction bases left unmatched: 11. This CDR3 is 14 amino acids long. In nucleotides, the CDR3 is TGCAGTGCTGTAATCCCGACTAGCATAAATGAGCAGTTCTTC. Translated: CSAVIPTSINEQFF.

The chain employs TRBV20-1 and TRBJ2-4; TRBD2 is a possible D gene (6 bases). This CDR3 region has 16 residues. V was pared by 0 bases and J by 5 bases, with 17 bases between. Germline V gene lookup returns CDR1 DFQATT and CDR2 SNEGSKA (reference sequence). This CDR3 is CSARERDPTVQNIQYF. The CDR3 DNA follows: TGCAGTGCTAGAGAGCGGGACCCGACCGTCCAAAACATTCAGTACTTC.

This clonotype came up a few times. The chain joins TRBV20-1 to TRBJ2-7; D unclear. The CDR3 spans 13 residues. CDR1 is DFQATT and CDR2 is SNEGSKA in the germline V gene (reference sequence). V dropped 3 bases and J dropped 6 bases, with 15 bases sitting between them. The CDR3 spells CSASPTLTSEQYF. The CDR3 coding sequence is TGCAGTGCTAGCCCCACACTGACTTCCGAGCAGTACTTC.

CDR3 in amino acids: CSASRDSVSYEQYF. The CDR3 nucleotides are TGCAGTGCTAGCCGGGACAGCGTCTCCTACGAGCAGTACTTC. The rearrangement joins TRBV20-1 to TRBJ2-7, with TRBD1 matching over 7 bases. The CDR3 consists of 14 residues. Looked up from germline, CDR1 is DFQATT and CDR2 is SNEGSKA (reference sequence). V shed 3 bases, J shed 0 bases, and the junction held 5 bases outside the gene matches.

The V gene is TRBV6-5, the J gene TRBJ2-1; D perhaps matches TRBD1 (6 bases). Near its end, the DNA agrees better with TRBJ2-7, so the J call may be wrong. Germline values: CDR1 MNHEY, CDR2 SVGAGI. CDR3 size: 17 residues. CDR3 nucleotides: TGTGCCAGCAGTTACCACCCCAGGGGTGGCACCTACAATGAGCAGTACTTC. Translated, it gives CASSYHPRGGTYNEQYF.

The chain couples TRBV7-2 to TRBJ2-7; TRBD1 aligns across 9 bases. The trim removed 5 bases at V and 4 bases at J, leaving 9 bases unmatched. The germline V gene encodes CDR1 SGHTA and CDR2 FQGNSA. CDR3 size: 15 residues. CDR3 DNA: TGTGCCAGCAGCAACCGGGACAGGGCGTCTTACGAGCAGTACTTC. It translates to CASSNRDRASYEQYF. Full variable domain (outside the CDR3, taken from reference TRBV7-2 and TRBJ2-7): GAGVSQSPSNKVTEKGKDVELRCDPISGHTALYWYRQSLGQGLEFLIYFQGNSAPDKSGLPSDRFSAERTGGSVSTLTIQRTQQEDSAVYLCASSNRDRASYEQYFGPGTRLTVT.

Only a few counts were recorded for this clonotype. The V and J genes are TRBV5-5 and TRBJ1-1; D is ambiguous. This CDR3 comprises 14 residues. V shed 0 bases and J shed 3 bases, with 9 bases lying between them. Per germline, CDR1 SGHKS and CDR2 YYEKEE (reference sequence). The CDR3, as DNA: TGTGCCAGCAGCTTGGTTCGTGGTTACACTGAAGCTTTCTTT. Residues: CASSLVRGYTEAFF.

The CDR3, as DNA: TGTGCCTGGAGTGATGCGGGGGGAGGTCCCTACGAGCAGTACTTC. Its translation is CAWSDAGGGPYEQYF. This chain uses TRBV30 with TRBJ2-7, with TRBD2 identical over 8 bases. The V segment lost 1 base and the J segment 2 bases; nucleotides outside the gene matches: 7. There are 15 residues in the CDR3. Germline loops: CDR1 GTSNPN, CDR2 SVGIG (reference sequence).

The V and J genes are TRBV5-5 and TRBJ2-5, with a tentative D call TRBD2 (7 bases). The CDR3 covers 14 residues. Germline-derived CDR1 and CDR2 are SGHKS and YYEKEE (reference sequence). V shed 4 bases and J shed 4 bases, with 14 bases lying between them. The CDR3 reads CASSRGDTLETQYF. For the CDR3, the DNA is TGTGCCAGCAGCCGGGGGGACACCTTAGAGACCCAGTACTTC.

A few counts support this clonotype. This clone may be a read error of a much larger clone one base away. V is TRBV29-1 and J is TRBJ2-1; D is possibly TRBD1 (6 bases). V gave up 4 bases and J gave up 4 bases, with 29 bases separating them. The germline V gene encodes CDR1 SQVTM and CDR2 ANQGSEA. CDR3 length equals 19 residues. Written as DNA, the CDR3 is TGCAGCGTTGCCATAGCACGCGGGCTACAGGGCCCCCCTTACAATGAGCAGTTCTTC. It specifies CSVAIARGLQGPPYNEQFF.

This clonotype was seen only once. The rearrangement links TRBV7-9 to TRBJ1-2, with 8 bases identical to TRBD1. The trim removed 5 bases at V and 6 bases at J, leaving 11 bases unmatched. Germline V gives CDR1 SEHNR, CDR2 FQNEAQ (reference sequence). The CDR3 has 15 residues. CDR3 in DNA: TGTGCCAGCAGCGCCCAAGGACAGGGTCTTCATGGCTACACCTTC. Residues: CASSAQGQGLHGYTF.

This clonotype was counted only a few times. This chain joins TRBV3-1 and TRBJ2-3, with 14 bases lining up with TRBD2. CDR1 is LGHDT and CDR2 is YNNKEL in the germline V gene (reference sequence). The CDR3 length is 16 residues. V lost 3 bases, J lost 9 bases, and 8 bases stayed unmatched. The CDR3 bases are TGTGCCAGCAGCCAGGGGACTAGCGGGGGCCCCGGCACGCAGTATTTT. Protein product: CASSQGTSGGPGTQYF.

Regarding this clonotype: At one end, the junction sequence differs from germline, possibly due to a read error. V is TRBV7-2 and J is TRBJ2-7; TRBD2 is a possible D gene (6 bases). The germline gives CDR1 SGHTA, CDR2 FQGNSA. The CDR3 is made up of 16 amino acids. The CDR3 region has the DNA TGTGCCAGCAGCAAACGGGGGACCCAACCGTCCTACGAGCAGTATTTC. The encoded protein is CASSKRGTQPSYEQYF.

This chain links TRBV7-2 with TRBJ2-7; D is perhaps TRBD1 or TRBD2 (5 bases each). CDR1 and CDR2 from the germline V gene are SGHTA and FQGNSA. V was shortened by 4 bases and J by 5 bases, with 21 bases between the two germline ends. This CDR3 is 16 amino acids long. CDR3 nucleotides: TGTGCCAGCAGCTACAGGAGCCTCTCCAAGAGGGACGAGCAGTACTTC. Translation gives CASSYRSLSKRDEQYF. Together with reference TRBV7-2 and TRBJ2-7, the CDR3 gives the full variable domain: GAGVSQSPSNKVTEKGKDVELRCDPISGHTALYWYRQSLGQGLEFLIYFQGNSAPDKSGLPSDRFSAERTGGSVSTLTIQRTQQEDSAVYLCASSYRSLSKRDEQYFGPGTRLTVT.

The V and J genes are TRBV30 and TRBJ1-2; TRBD1 matches 7 bases. There are 12 residues in the CDR3. Germline V gene lookup returns CDR1 GTSNPN and CDR2 SVGIG (reference sequence). With V trimmed by 4 bases and J by 2 bases, 1 base remained unmatched. CDR3 sequence reads: CAWTTGNYGYTF. The DNA for the CDR3 is TGTGCCTGGACGACAGGGAACTATGGCTACACCTTC.